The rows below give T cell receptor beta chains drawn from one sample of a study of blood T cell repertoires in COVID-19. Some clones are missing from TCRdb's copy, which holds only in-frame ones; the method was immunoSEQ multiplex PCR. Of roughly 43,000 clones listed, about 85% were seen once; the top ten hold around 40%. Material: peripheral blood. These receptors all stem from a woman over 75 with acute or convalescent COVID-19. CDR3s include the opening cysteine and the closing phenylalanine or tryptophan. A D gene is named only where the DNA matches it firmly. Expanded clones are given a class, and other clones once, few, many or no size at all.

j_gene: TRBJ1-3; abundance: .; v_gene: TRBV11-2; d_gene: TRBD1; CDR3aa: CASSSTGGWSGNTIYF; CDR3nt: TGTGCCAGCAGCTCTACAGGGGGTTGGTCTGGAAACACCATATATTTT
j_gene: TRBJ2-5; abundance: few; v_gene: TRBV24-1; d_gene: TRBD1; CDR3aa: CATSDSGTGVQETQYF; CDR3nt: TGTGCCACCAGTGATTCAGGGACAGGGGTCCAAGAGACCCAGTACTTC
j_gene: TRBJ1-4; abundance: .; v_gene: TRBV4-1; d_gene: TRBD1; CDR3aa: CASSQDIGTGLEKLFF; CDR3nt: TGCGCCAGCAGCCAAGATATAGGGACAGGCCTTGAAAAACTGTTTTTT
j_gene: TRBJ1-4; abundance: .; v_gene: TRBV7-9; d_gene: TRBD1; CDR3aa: CASSPGQVYNEKLFF; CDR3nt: TGTGCCAGCAGCCCCGGACAGGTCTATAATGAAAAACTGTTTTTT
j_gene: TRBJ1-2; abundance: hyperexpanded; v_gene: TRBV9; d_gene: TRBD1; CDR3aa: CASSPEEWDRGANYGYTF; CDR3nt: TGTGCCAGCAGCCCCGAGGAGTGGGACAGGGGGGCAAACTATGGCTACACCTTC
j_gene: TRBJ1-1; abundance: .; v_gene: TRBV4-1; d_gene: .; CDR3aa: CASSRSRTDTEAFF; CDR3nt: TGCGCCAGCAGCCGGTCTCGGACAGACACTGAAGCTTTCTTT
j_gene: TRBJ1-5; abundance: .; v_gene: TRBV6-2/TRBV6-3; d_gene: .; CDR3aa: CASRLREAQPQHF; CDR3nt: TGTGCCAGCCGCCTCAGGGAGGCACAGCCCCAGCATTTT
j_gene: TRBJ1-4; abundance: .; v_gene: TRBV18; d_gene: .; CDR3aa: CASSRGAGEGEKLFF; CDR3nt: TGTGCCAGCTCACGGGGAGCAGGAGAGGGTGAAAAACTGTTTTTT
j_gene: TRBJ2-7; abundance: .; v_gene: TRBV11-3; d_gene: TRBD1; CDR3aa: CASSHGQGNYEQYF; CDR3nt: TGTGCCAGCAGCCACGGACAGGGGAATTACGAGCAGTACTTC
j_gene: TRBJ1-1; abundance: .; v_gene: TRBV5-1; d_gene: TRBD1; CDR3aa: CASSPTGGQTEAFF; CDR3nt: TGCGCCAGCAGCCCAACAGGGGGCCAAACTGAAGCTTTCTTT
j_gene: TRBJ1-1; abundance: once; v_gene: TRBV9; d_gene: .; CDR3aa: CASSARDKNTEAFF; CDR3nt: TGTGCCAGCAGCGCCCGGGACAAGAACACTGAAGCTTTCTTT
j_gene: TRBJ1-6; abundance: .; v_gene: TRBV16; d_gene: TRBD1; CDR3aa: CASRRTGSNSPLHF; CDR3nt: TGTGCCAGCAGAAGGACAGGGTCCAATTCACCCCTCCACTTT
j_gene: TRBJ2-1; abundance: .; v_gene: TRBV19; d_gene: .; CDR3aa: CASSPRQGGANEQFF; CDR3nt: TGTGCCAGTAGTCCCCGACAGGGAGGTGCGAATGAGCAGTTCTTC
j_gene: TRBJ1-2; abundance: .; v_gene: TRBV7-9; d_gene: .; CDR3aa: CASTDKNPRQYGYTF; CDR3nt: TGTGCCAGCACCGACAAGAATCCGAGACAATATGGCTACACCTTC
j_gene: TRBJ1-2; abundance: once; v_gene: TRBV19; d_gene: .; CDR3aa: CASSRPGGPGDGYTF; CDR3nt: TGTGCCAGTAGTAGGCCGGGGGGACCAGGCGATGGCTACACCTTC
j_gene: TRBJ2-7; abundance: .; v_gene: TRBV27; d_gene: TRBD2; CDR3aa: CASSFGRSGNQYF; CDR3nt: TGTGCCAGCAGTTTCGGGAGGTCAGGGAACCAGTACTTC
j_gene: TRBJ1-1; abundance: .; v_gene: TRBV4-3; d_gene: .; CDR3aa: CASSQGLGGNVWAFF; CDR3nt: TGCGCCAGCAGCCAAGGCTTAGGAGGGAACGTTTGGGCTTTCTTT
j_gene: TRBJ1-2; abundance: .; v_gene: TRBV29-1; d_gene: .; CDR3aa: CSVDSGINYGYTF; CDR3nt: TGCAGCGTTGATAGCGGTATAAACTATGGCTACACCTTC
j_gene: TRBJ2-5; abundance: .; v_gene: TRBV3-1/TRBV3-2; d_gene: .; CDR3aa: CASSLPPHVAQETQYF; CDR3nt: TGTGCCAGCAGCCTCCCCCCGCACGTAGCCCAAGAGACCCAGTACTTC
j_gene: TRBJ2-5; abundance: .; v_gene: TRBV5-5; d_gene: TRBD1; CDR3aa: CASSLEGQRQETQYF; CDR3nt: TGTGCCAGCAGCTTGGAGGGACAGCGCCAAGAGACCCAGTACTTC
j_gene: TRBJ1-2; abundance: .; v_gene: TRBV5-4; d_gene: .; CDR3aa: CASSFGTLYGYTF; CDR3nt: TGTGCCAGCAGTTTTGGGACTTTATATGGCTACACCTTC
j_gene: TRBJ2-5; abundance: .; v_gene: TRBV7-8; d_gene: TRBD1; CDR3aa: CASSLGNRGRQETQYF; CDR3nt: TGTGCCAGCAGCTTAGGGAACAGGGGTCGGCAAGAGACCCAGTACTTC
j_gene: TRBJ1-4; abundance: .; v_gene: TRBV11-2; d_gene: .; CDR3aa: CASSLGRGGPFEKLFF; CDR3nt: TGTGCCAGCAGCTTAGGGAGAGGAGGACCATTTGAAAAACTGTTTTTT
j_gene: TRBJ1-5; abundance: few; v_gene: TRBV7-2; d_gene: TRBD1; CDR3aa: CASSLATGEGQPQHF; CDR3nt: TGTGCCAGCAGCTTAGCGACAGGGGAGGGTCAGCCCCAGCATTTT
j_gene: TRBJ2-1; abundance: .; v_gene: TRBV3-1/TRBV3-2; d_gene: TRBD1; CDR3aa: CASSQGARGQGEQFF; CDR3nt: TGTGCCAGCAGCCAAGGGGCCAGGGGGCAAGGTGAGCAGTTCTTC
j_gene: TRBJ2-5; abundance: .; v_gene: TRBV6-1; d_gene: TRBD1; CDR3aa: CASSENRGARETQYF; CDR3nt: TGTGCCAGCAGTGAAAACAGGGGGGCCCGGGAGACCCAGTACTTC
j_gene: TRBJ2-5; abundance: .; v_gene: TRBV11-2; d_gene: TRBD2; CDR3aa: CASSLGGGETQYF; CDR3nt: TGTGCCAGCAGCTTAGGCGGGGGAGAGACCCAGTACTTC
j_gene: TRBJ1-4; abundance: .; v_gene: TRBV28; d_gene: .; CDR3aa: CASSSGAGDGEKLFF; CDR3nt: TGTGCCAGCAGTTCCGGGGCAGGGGACGGTGAAAAACTGTTTTTT
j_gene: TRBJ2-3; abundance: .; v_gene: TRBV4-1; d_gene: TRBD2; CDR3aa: CASSQEGTSGASDTQYF; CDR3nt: TGCGCCAGCAGCCAAGAAGGGACTAGCGGGGCTAGTGATACGCAGTATTTT
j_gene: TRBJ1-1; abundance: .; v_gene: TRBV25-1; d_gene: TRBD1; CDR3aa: CASSDRDSMNTEAFF; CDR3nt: TGTGCCAGCAGTGACCGGGACAGTATGAACACTGAAGCTTTCTTT
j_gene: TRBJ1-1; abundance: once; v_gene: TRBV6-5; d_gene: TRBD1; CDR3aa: CASIGTGGRNTEAFF; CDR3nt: TGTGCCAGCATAGGGACAGGGGGCAGGAACACTGAAGCTTTCTTT
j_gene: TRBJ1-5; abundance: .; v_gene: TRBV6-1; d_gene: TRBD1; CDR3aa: CASSEMIYRGQPQHF; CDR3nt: TGTGCCAGCAGTGAAATGATTTACAGGGGACAGCCCCAGCATTTT
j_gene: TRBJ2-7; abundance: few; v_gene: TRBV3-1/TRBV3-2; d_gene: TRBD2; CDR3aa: CASSQGGLAGAGEQYF; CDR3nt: TGTGCCAGCAGCCAGGGAGGACTAGCGGGGGCGGGCGAGCAGTACTTC
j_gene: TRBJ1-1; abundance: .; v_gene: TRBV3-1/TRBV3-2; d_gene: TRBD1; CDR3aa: CASSPTSGTGNTEAFF; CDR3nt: TGTGCCAGCAGTCCTACGTCCGGGACAGGGAACACTGAAGCTTTCTTT
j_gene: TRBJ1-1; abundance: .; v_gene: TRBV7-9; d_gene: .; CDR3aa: CASSLVGRNTEAFF; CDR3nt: TGTGCCAGCAGCCTGGTGGGCAGGAACACTGAAGCTTTCTTT
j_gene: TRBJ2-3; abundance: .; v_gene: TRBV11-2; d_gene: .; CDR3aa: CASSLDFGGHDTQYF; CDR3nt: TGTGCCAGCAGCTTAGATTTCGGGGGGCACGATACGCAGTATTTT
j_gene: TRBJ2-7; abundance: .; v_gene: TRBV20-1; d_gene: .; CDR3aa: CSAFGGEQYF; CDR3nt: TGCAGTGCTTTTGGGGGGGAGCAGTACTTC